Presented here are 6 T cell receptor beta chains from one specimen sequenced in a study of identical twins. TCRdb processed the 5' RACE reads anew with MiXCR; each CDR3 protein has one entry. The sample consists of 1.5 million to 2 million distinct CDR3 sequences, more than 30% of them appearing once. Sequenced material: cord blood. Every receptor here comes from a newborn girl in good health.

The rearrangement uses TRBV2 and TRBJ2-3; no reliable D call. The CDR3 length is 15 residues. CDR1 and CDR2 from the germline V gene are SNHLY and FYNNEI. V was trimmed by 5 bases and J by 2 bases, leaving 14 bases between them. CDR3 DNA: TGTGCCAGCAGTACTTTCGTGGAGCTCACAGATACGCAGTATTTT. Protein product: CASSTFVELTDTQYF.

The chain employs TRBV27 and TRBJ2-1, with TRBD2 matching 7 bases. Germline CDR1 MNHEY, CDR2 SMNVEV (reference sequence). J was trimmed by 9 bases and V by 6 bases; bases with no gene match: 20. The CDR3 extends over 17 amino acids. The CDR3 loop reads CASRVYGGAGVWGEQFF. For the CDR3, the DNA is TGTGCCAGCAGAGTTTACGGTGGGGCGGGAGTTTGGGGTGAGCAGTTCTTC.

This clonotype has just a few counts. The chain employs TRBV5-1 and TRBJ2-1; 8 nucleotides align to TRBD2. Trimming cost V 0 bases and J 3 bases; bases outside gene matches: 8. Germline loops: CDR1 SGHRS, CDR2 YFSETQ. The CDR3 loop spans 17 amino acids. In DNA, the CDR3 is TGCGCCAGCAGCTTGGGTCCCAGCGGGAGTTTCTACAATGAGCAGTTCTTC. Residues: CASSLGPSGSFYNEQFF.

This clonotype was detected only a few times. The rearrangement joins TRBV4-2 to TRBJ2-7; the D gene is possibly TRBD2 (5 bases). TRBJ2-4 explains the end of the DNA better; the J call may be wrong. CDR1 is LGHNA, CDR2 YNFKEQ, per germline. The CDR3 loop spans 13 amino acids. The CDR3 reads CASSAGRPNIQYF. The CDR3 nucleotides read TGTGCCAGCAGCGCGGGTCGACCGAACATTCAGTACTTC.

This rearrangement joins TRBV13 to TRBJ1-1; no definite D call. The CDR3 contains 13 residues. CDR1 is PRHDT and CDR2 is FYEKMQ in the germline V gene (reference sequence). V dropped 0 bases and J dropped 7 bases, with 9 bases sitting between them. The CDR3 loop is CASSLGQRLEAFF. CDR3 in DNA: TGTGCCAGCAGCTTAGGCCAGAGGCTTGAAGCTTTCTTT.

The rearrangement uses TRBV5-1 and TRBJ1-2; perhaps TRBD1 as D (6 bases). V was pared by 3 bases and J by 9 bases, with 15 bases between. Germline assignment: CDR1 SGHRS and CDR2 YFSETQ. The CDR3 spans 13 residues. The CDR3 sequence is CASSSGDRMRYTF. The CDR3 nucleotides read TGCGCCAGCAGCTCTGGAGACAGGATGCGCTACACCTTC.